This entry concerns a single T cell receptor beta chain. Germline V gene sequence: CDR1 LNHDA, CDR2 SQIVND (reference sequence). The CDR3 runs 14 residues. V gave up 1 base and J gave up 4 bases, with 10 bases separating them. This sample is part of a study of blood T cell repertoires in COVID-19. Which cohort a participant joined came from the clinical history participants gave. Data came from immunoSEQ multiplex PCR; TCRdb stores just in-frame clones and leaves some out. The table lists 300,000 to 500,000 clones, approximately 87% of them singletons. The specimen was PBMCs or T cells enriched from blood (not recorded which). The genes are TRBV19 and TRBJ1-1, with D perhaps TRBD1 (6 bases). The clonotype was recovered from a woman aged 25 to 45 with acute COVID-19. Here the CDR3 reads CASSIAGQLTEAFF. CDR3 in DNA: TGTGCCAGTAGTATAGCTGGACAGCTCACTGAAGCTTTCTTT.